This T cell receptor beta chain was identified in a study of type 1 regulatory T cells. On the study more broadly: T-allo10 is a Tr1-enriched, alloantigen-specific CD4 T cell product made in vitro.

TCRdb processed the reads anew with MiXCR; each CDR3 protein has one entry. The sample yields 75,000 to 100,000 distinct CDR3 sequences, 31% seen once. With 10 bases removed from V and 4 bases from J, the gap between germline ends came to 16 bases. The CDR3 spans 13 residues. Germline V lookup: CDR1 ENHRY, CDR2 SYGVKD. The sequenced sample consisted of CD4+ T cells, either the whole sample or a sorted fraction (not recorded which). The V call is TRBV10-3, the J call TRBJ1-2; D is undetermined. The sequence was obtained from a human donor in good health. The CDR3 region has the DNA TGTGCCACCCTGCGGGGAGATACCTATGGCTACACCTTC. It translates to CATLRGDTYGYTF.